The clone carrying this T cell receptor beta chain showed up many times. Antigen specificity is unknown. Assembly of TCR beta libraries relied on iRepertoire HTBI primers together with Arm-PCR of CDR3 regions. TCRdb reprocessed the multiplex PCR reads via MiXCR and lists one record per CDR3 protein. There are about 430,000 distinct CDR3 sequences in the sample; approximately 16% occur only once, and 7.8% lies in the top ten. The sample's time point: newly diagnosed GD, antithyroid drugs for less than 3 months. Making the TCR library involved RNA that had been extracted from PBMCs. V lost 4 bases and J lost 7, with 23 bases in between. The CDR3 loop spans 17 amino acids. Germline CDR1 is MDHEN and CDR2 is SYDVKM. The sample belongs to a study of regulatory T cells in long-lasting Graves disease. Broader study findings: TRBV28, TRBJ1-2 and TRBJ2-5 emerged as the favored segments in persistent disease. The study found lower TCR diversity in persistent Graves' patients than in newly diagnosed ones.

The same data also contributed to another study, on T cells in Graves' hyperthyroidism and ophthalmopathy. That work states: Criteria for exclusion of patients were uncontrolled infection, other autoimmune disease, pregnancy or lactation. Median prediction lead before ophthalmopathy onset was six to eight months with the model.

This chain uses TRBV28 with TRBJ2-1; TRBD1 might be the D (6 bases). The sample here was peripheral blood mononuclear cells (PBMCs), taken at new diagnosis, from a patient treated with antithyroid drugs. This clonotype originated in a woman aged 40 to 55 with Graves disease. CDR3 nucleotides: TGTGCCAGCAGTTCCCAGATAACAGGGAAAGGTGGGAATGAGCAGTTCTTC. Its protein is CASSSQITGKGGNEQFF.